This TCR beta chain was retrieved from a study of cytomegalovirus exposure and HLA in healthy donors (dated by TCRdb to the late 2010s). Background for the entire study: A later analysis indicated that the 95 to 150 validation repertoires were generated on the platform also employed for the 700 or so repertoires of the first cohort. Along with the 666-subject first cohort, a separate validation cohort of approximately 110 different subjects was used. The aim of the study was to test whether cataloging public T cell receptors could identify signatures of past pathogen exposure. The study combined high-throughput TCR immunosequencing, statistical association of individual TCRs with disease status, and machine learning to predict cytomegalovirus infection status. The research as a whole found: Most TCR sequences were observed very rarely across donors, whereas some public TCRs were present in many individuals. According to the authors, the approach could potentially be generalized to other disease states and immunological phenotypes. In vitro tests confirmed that a few of the cytomegalovirus-associated TCR beta chains recognize cytomegalovirus antigens. In the study, about 150 TCR beta chains were listed as associated with cytomegalovirus. Of the cluster scores, 90% to 95% were above 0 in a later analysis, which found that TCRs clustered in the first cohort also tended to co-occur in the roughly 130 validation repertoires. The validation cohort had no HLA typing available for a later analysis, so co-occurrence within that cohort was assessed over all 130 or so repertoires. The classifier was reported to diagnose cytomegalovirus status with high specificity and sensitivity in both the original cohort and the validation cohort.

On this clone: Its antigen remains unidentified. No per-base quality is available; no much larger clone lies one base away.

The donors were included in the validation cohort of roughly 130 subjects, a group kept apart from the roughly 700-subject first cohort. The CDR3 starts with the cysteine, ends with the phenylalanine, and has 18 residues. The entry retains the CDR3 DNA only, 54 bases that are in frame from base 1. CDR1 is given as MDHEN and CDR2 as SYDVKM, both from the germline V gene. The junction shows trimming of 2 bases on V and 3 bases on J, and the gene matches do not reach 9 bases of it. The receptor library was made with the immunoSEQ multiplex PCR assay. Under the source paper's analysis protocol: A statistical classification framework was built to diagnose cytomegalovirus status from the catalog of TCR beta chain sequences. TCRdb provides this immuneACCESS table in a form limited to in-frame rearrangements. Some clones are lacking; in checked studies, under half of them reflect an unresolved V gene, and why the rest are absent is not known. V, J and clone size were drawn from that table, and D and trimming were deduced from the DNA. For this sample there are fewer than 85,000 clones; about 96% appear just once. In total, the top ten clones hold approximately 1.2% of the sample.

The sample taken for sequencing was PBMCs. The sequence was collected from a woman under 30 in good health and CMV-seronegative. The rearrangement combines TRBV28 with TRBJ2-2; 10 bases in the middle match TRBD2. The DNA reads as follows: TGTGCCAGCAGTTTAGATGTAGCGGGAGGTTCTCACACCGGGGAGCTGTTTTTT. Its coded protein is CASSLDVAGGSHTGELFF.